The clone carrying this TCR beta chain was counted only a few times. Antigen: not known. The healthy control group was made up of blood donors, who had a median age of around 60 years (range about 21-75) and were around 55% female. Some clones are missing from TCRdb's copy, which holds only in-frame ones; the method was immunoSEQ multiplex PCR. Among 15,000 to 25,000 clones, roughly 82% were seen once, and the ten largest hold about 10%. This sample stems from a study of somatic mutations in cytotoxic T cells in rheumatoid arthritis. Study results and limitations: Unidentified antigens were the targets of the expanded CD8+ clones.

The sequencing input was CD8+ T cells sorted from blood. The origin of this receptor is a woman in her 50s in good health.

This chain's CDR3 is CASSPSGGAHEQYF. CDR3 DNA sequence: TGTGCCAGCAGTCCTAGCGGGGGGGCTCACGAGCAGTACTTC. The chain recombines TRBV27 with TRBJ2-7; 12 bases are a match to TRBD2. This CDR3 is 14 amino acids long. Per the germline V gene, CDR1 is MNHEY and CDR2 is SMNVEV (reference sequence). Trimming at V came to 5 bases and at J to 5 bases, leaving 4 bases not matched to a gene.